This T cell receptor beta chain was documented in a study of T cell responses to AZD1222 COVID-19 vaccine. Timing groups of about 4 and about 12 weeks for second doses were pooled. Of note for this clone: No antigen is known for it.

Findings and limits, study-wide: Recipients of AZD1222 seropositive at baseline numbered only 6 or 7.

Only in-frame clones appear in the TCRdb table, and some are missing; sequencing was by immunoSEQ multiplex PCR. The sample shows 190,000 or so clones, under 95% of them seen only once. Germline V gene sequence: CDR1 SGDLS, CDR2 YYNGEE. Trimming left V 1 base short and J 8 bases short, with 15 bases between. The CDR3 extends over 15 amino acids. This TCR was recovered from an adult who received the AZD1222 COVID-19 vaccine. The sample was peripheral blood, taken 28 days after the second AZD1222 dose. The chain joins TRBV9 to TRBJ1-4; D uncertain. Here the CDR3 reads CASSVLADGREKLFF. CDR3 nucleotides: TGTGCCAGCAGCGTATTGGCGGACGGGAGAGAAAAACTGTTTTTT. The full variable domain, in which reference TRBV9 and TRBJ1-4 provide the parts outside the CDR3, is DSGVTQTPKHLITATGQRVTLRCSPRSGDLSVYWYQQSLDQGLQFLIQYYNGEERAKGNILERFSAQQFPDLHSELNLSSLELGDSALYFCASSVLADGREKLFFGSGTQLSVL.